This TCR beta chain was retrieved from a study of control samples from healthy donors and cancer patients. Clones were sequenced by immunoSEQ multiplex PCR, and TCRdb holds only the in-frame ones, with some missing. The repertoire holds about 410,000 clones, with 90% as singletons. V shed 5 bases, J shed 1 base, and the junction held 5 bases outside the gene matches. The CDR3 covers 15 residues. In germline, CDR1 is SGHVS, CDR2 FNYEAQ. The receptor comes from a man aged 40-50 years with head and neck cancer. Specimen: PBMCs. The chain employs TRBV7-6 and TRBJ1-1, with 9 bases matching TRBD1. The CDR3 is CASSVRQGGNTEAFF. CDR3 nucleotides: TGTGCCAGCAGCGTAAGACAGGGGGGGAACACTGAAGCTTTCTTT. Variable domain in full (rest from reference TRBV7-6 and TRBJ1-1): GAGVSQSPRYKVTKRGQDVALRCDPISGHVSLYWYRQALGQGPEFLTYFNYEAQQDKSGLPNDRFSAERPEGSISTLTIQRTEQRDSAMYRCASSVRQGGNTEAFFGQGTRLTVV.